Following are 20 T cell receptor beta chains from one sample sequenced in a study of regulatory T cells in long-lasting Graves disease. Construction of the TCR beta libraries employed iRepertoire HTBI primers in conjunction with Arm-PCR of CDR3 regions. TCRdb used MiXCR to reprocess the multiplex PCR reads, holding one entry per CDR3 protein. The table lists 400,000 to 500,000 distinct CDR3 sequences, roughly 21% of them singletons. Time point noted: persistent/refractory GD, antithyroid drugs over 5 years with positive TRAb. Preparation of the TCR library used RNA extracted from PBMCs. The specimen comprised peripheral blood mononuclear cells (PBMCs), sampled when the disease was refractory, from a patient treated with antithyroid drugs. The receptor set was obtained from a female donor with Graves disease.

V is TRBV19 and J is TRBJ1-5; D remains ambiguous. The V gene's germline CDR1 is LNHDA and CDR2 SQIVND (reference sequence). V was cut by 3 bases and J by 0 bases, with 9 bases left in between. This CDR3 region has 15 residues. CDR3 protein: CASSMDSTSNQPQHF. CDR3 DNA: TGTGCCAGTAGTATGGACTCCACTAGCAATCAGCCCCAGCATTTT. The variable domain in full, with the rest retrieved from reference TRBV19 and TRBJ1-5, is DGGITQSPKYLFRKEGQNVTLSCEQNLNHDAMYWYRQDPGQGLRLIYYSQIVNDFQKGDIAEGYSVSREKKESFPLTVTSAQKNPTAFYLCASSMDSTSNQPQHFGDGTRLSIL.

This clonotype was observed many times. The genes are TRBV12-3 or TRBV12-4 and TRBJ1-2; perhaps TRBD1 as D (6 bases). Trimming removed 7 bases from V and 0 bases from J, with 12 bases in between. The CDR3 has 14 residues. CDR3 DNA sequence: TGTGCCAGCAACCCGGACAGAACTAACTATGGCTACACCTTC. Translated, it gives CASNPDRTNYGYTF.

Turning to this clonotype: An end of the junction differs from the germline gene, which may be a read error. In DNA, the CDR3 is TGTGTCAGCAGTTTTGGTAGCAATCAGCCCCAGCATTTT. It is translated as CVSSFGSNQPQHF. The chain combines TRBV28 with TRBJ1-5; D is undetermined. This CDR3 has 13 amino acids. Germline-derived CDR1 and CDR2 are MDHEN and SYDVKM. Complete variable domain (other parts from reference TRBV28 and TRBJ1-5): DVKVTQSSRYLVKRTGEKVFLECVQDMDHENMFWYRQDPGLGLRLIYFSYDVKMKEKGDIPEGYSVSREKKERFSLILESASTNQTSMYLCVSSFGSNQPQHFGDGTRLSIL.

Written as DNA, the CDR3 is TGCAGTGTCCCAGAGGCTAGCGGGAGCGGATACGAGCAGTACTTC. Its translation is CSVPEASGSGYEQYF. The rearrangement links TRBV20-1 to TRBJ2-7; 10 bases align to TRBD2. The CDR3 is 15 residues long. The V and J ends lost 7 bases and 4 bases, in that order; junction bases with no gene match: 13. Germline values: CDR1 DFQATT, CDR2 SNEGSKA (reference sequence).

The sample holds a few counts of this clonotype. This chain uses TRBV6-1 with TRBJ2-2; no firm D call. V lost 4 bases and J 6 bases, leaving 12 bases between the germline ends. Germline CDR1 and CDR2: MNHNS and SASEGT. This CDR3 has 14 residues. CDR3 residues: CASSGFKGSGELFF. Written as DNA, the CDR3 is TGTGCCAGCAGTGGCTTTAAGGGTTCCGGGGAGCTGTTTTTT.

To note about this clonotype: Germline is not matched at one junction end, which may reflect a read error. This rearrangement joins TRBV11-2 to TRBJ2-2; 9 bases agree with TRBD2. This CDR3 is 15 amino acids long. The germline gives CDR1 SGHAT, CDR2 FQNNGV. The CDR3 DNA reads TGTGCCAGCAGATCGACTAGCGGAGCCACCAGGGAGCTGTTTTTT. Protein: CASRSTSGATRELFF.

A few counts support this clonotype. This chain joins TRBV27 and TRBJ2-1; TRBD2 matches at 7 bases. CDR3 length: 17 amino acids. The V gene end was trimmed by 0 bases and the J gene end by 3 bases; junction bases not matched to a gene: 8. From germline, CDR1 is MNHEY and CDR2 SMNVEV (reference sequence). The CDR3 loop reads CASSLSPRLAVYNEQFF. The CDR3, as DNA: TGTGCCAGCAGTTTATCCCCCCGACTAGCCGTCTACAATGAGCAGTTCTTC.

Many counts were recorded for this clonotype. J is TRBJ2-4 and V is TRBV29-1; D is possibly TRBD1 (6 bases). Trimming stripped 8 bases from V and 3 bases from J, with 20 bases between. The CDR3 runs 15 residues. CDR1 is SQVTM, CDR2 ANQGSEA, per germline. The CDR3 spells CSPPRPQGHKNIQYF. The CDR3 DNA sequence: TGCAGCCCCCCTCGTCCCCAGGGGCACAAAAACATTCAGTACTTC.

This sequence joins TRBV20-1 and TRBJ2-1; D is uncertain. The CDR3 spans 16 residues. V was cut by 4 bases and J by 0 bases, with 16 bases left in between. Germline lookup yields CDR1 DFQATT and CDR2 SNEGSKA (reference sequence). CDR3 sequence reads: CSAKPAIRFSYNEQFF. The CDR3 nucleotides are TGCAGTGCTAAGCCGGCCATACGATTCTCCTACAATGAGCAGTTCTTC.

This clonotype was detected ten times or more. The chain is built from TRBV12-3 or TRBV12-4 and TRBJ1-1; D is unresolved. This CDR3 is 14 amino acids long. V was cut by 2 bases and J by 1 base, with 8 bases left in between. This chain's CDR3 is CASSLRNWNTEAFF. The CDR3 region has the DNA TGTGCCAGCAGTTTAAGGAATTGGAACACTGAAGCTTTCTTT.

Ten or more counts support this clonotype. The chain recombines TRBV28 with TRBJ2-7; D unresolved. V shed 6 bases and J shed 6 bases, with 27 bases lying between them. From germline, CDR1 is MDHEN and CDR2 SYDVKM. The CDR3 has 17 residues. The CDR3 loop reads CASRTPGLSLSSGEQYF. As DNA, the CDR3 is TGTGCCAGCAGGACCCCCGGGTTAAGCCTTAGCTCGGGCGAGCAGTACTTC.

This clonotype was picked up a small number of times. The chain combines TRBV19 with TRBJ2-4, with 10 bases identical to TRBD1. The ends lost 10 bases at V and 4 bases at J; junction bases unmatched: 7. The CDR3 is 14 amino acids. Germline V lookup: CDR1 LNHDA, CDR2 SQIVND (reference sequence). CDR3 amino acids: CATGLGQGKNIQYF. CDR3 sequence (DNA): TGTGCCACTGGATTGGGACAGGGGAAAAACATTCAGTACTTC.

This clonotype was counted ten times or more. V is TRBV7-2 and J is TRBJ2-7; 9 bases agree with TRBD2. CDR3 size: 15 residues. Germline CDR1 reads SGHTA; CDR2 reads FQGNSA. The ends lost 5 bases at V and 3 bases at J; junction bases unmatched: 8. The CDR3 is CASSPRTSVSYEQYF. The DNA for the CDR3 is TGTGCCAGCAGCCCGCGGACTAGCGTAAGCTACGAGCAGTACTTC.

The rearrangement uses TRBV20-1 and TRBJ2-3, with 10 positions matching TRBD2. Germline-derived CDR1 and CDR2 are DFQATT and SNEGSKA (reference sequence). This CDR3 comprises 15 residues. V gave up 5 bases and J gave up 5 bases; unmatched junction bases: 10. CDR3 bases: TGCAGTGCTTTACTTAGCGGGAGGTTGAGAGATACGCAGTATTTT. It specifies CSALLSGRLRDTQYF.

The V call is TRBV5-1, the J call TRBJ1-5; D is undetermined. Germline loops: CDR1 SGHRS, CDR2 YFSETQ. This CDR3 is 15 amino acids long. Trimming shortened V by 0 bases and J by 2 bases, and 9 bases separated the two germline ends. The CDR3 spells CASSLDVGGNQPQHF. In nucleotides, the CDR3 is TGCGCCAGCAGCTTGGATGTGGGTGGCAATCAGCCCCAGCATTTT.

At least ten counts were recorded for this clonotype. This chain connects TRBV20-1 to TRBJ2-5; TRBD1 agrees at 11 bases. Germline assignment: CDR1 DFQATT and CDR2 SNEGSKA (reference sequence). CDR3 length: 15 residues. V shed 0 bases, J shed 2 bases, and the junction held 2 bases outside the gene matches. The CDR3 is CSAREGQGGQETQYF. The CDR3 DNA sequence: TGCAGTGCTAGAGAGGGACAGGGGGGACAAGAGACCCAGTACTTC.

A word on this clonotype: This may be a read error: a much more frequent sequence differs by one nucleotide. This chain connects TRBV2 to TRBJ2-5; 8 bases are a match to TRBD2. The length of the CDR3 is 14 residues. Germline V gene data show CDR1 as SNHLY and CDR2 as FYNNEI. The CDR3 protein is CTSRDSGNQETQYF. The CDR3 DNA follows: TGTACCAGCAGGGATAGCGGGAACCAAGAGACCCAGTACTTC.

The chain joins TRBV6-5 to TRBJ1-6; TRBD1 matches 10 bases. There are 17 residues in the CDR3. J lost 11 bases, V lost 2 bases, and 12 bases had no gene match. Germline V gene data show CDR1 as MNHEY and CDR2 as SVGAGI. CDR3: CASSYGGTGELRTPLHF. In DNA form, the CDR3 reads TGTGCCAGCAGTTACGGTGGGACAGGGGAGTTGAGGACACCCCTCCACTTT.

At least ten counts were recorded for this clonotype. V is TRBV7-3 and J is TRBJ2-2, with D possibly matching TRBD1 (5 bases). Germline V gene data show CDR1 as SGHTA and CDR2 as FQGTGA. Trimming stripped 5 bases from V and 2 bases from J, with 15 bases between. The CDR3 spans 16 residues. CDR3 sequence: CASSLLGGHNTGELFF. CDR3 nucleotide sequence: TGTGCCAGCAGCCTCTTGGGCGGACACAACACCGGGGAGCTGTTTTTT.

In the case of this clonotype: A much bigger clone sits one base away, suggesting this may be a read error. No conserved phenylalanine or tryptophan is present at the end of the CDR3, so a read error is the likely explanation. The chain employs TRBV2 and TRBJ1-5; D is unclear. Trimming took 6 bases from V and 5 from J, leaving 11 bases between them. The CDR3 has 13 residues. The germline V gene encodes CDR1 SNHLY and CDR2 FYNNEI. The CDR3 sequence is CASRRGTHQPQHS. As DNA, the CDR3 is TGTGCCAGCAGGAGAGGTACCCATCAGCCCCAGCATTCT.